A single sample gave rise to the 30 T cell receptor beta chains below, sequenced in a study of T cell changes during pregnancy in multiple sclerosis. Measured with immunoSEQ multiplex PCR; TCRdb has only the in-frame clones, and not every one. The data show 65,000 to 75,000 clones, with about 90% seen just once and less than 1.5% held by the top ten. The material sequenced was peripheral blood, taken in the third trimester of pregnancy. The receptors originated from a female donor in good health, enrolled as a control in a pregnancy study.

This chain joins TRBV4-1 and TRBJ2-1, with TRBD2 as a possible D gene (6 bases). The germline gives CDR1 MGHRA, CDR2 YSYEKL. Deletions cut 8 bases from V and 6 bases from J, with 11 bases between. The CDR3 is 12 residues long. The CDR3, as DNA: TGCGCCAGCGTGCTAGCGATCAATGAGCAGTTCTTC. As protein: CASVLAINEQFF.

The chain is built from TRBV7-9 and TRBJ2-5; a weak D match, TRBD1 (5 bases). This CDR3 is built from 16 residues. Trimming cost V 5 bases and J 5 bases, with 21 bases left between them. CDR1 and CDR2 from the germline V gene are SEHNR and FQNEAQ (reference sequence). CDR3 DNA: TGTGCCAGCAGCGGCCCCCAAGGGGCTTCTTGGGAGACCCAGTACTTC. It yields the protein CASSGPQGASWETQYF. The entire variable domain, with the rest obtained from reference TRBV7-9 and TRBJ2-5, is as follows: DTGVSQNPRHKITKRGQNVTFRCDPISEHNRLYWYRQTLGQGPEFLTYFQNEAQLEKSRLLSDRFSAERPKGSFSTLEIQRTEQGDSAMYLCASSGPQGASWETQYFGPGTRLLVL.

Comments on this clone: Other DNA sequences in this specimen translate into the identical CDR3. The chain uses TRBV18 and TRBJ2-7; possibly TRBD1 for D (6 bases). CDR3 length: 13 amino acids. Trimming cost V 6 bases and J 6 bases, with 15 bases left between them. Germline V lookup: CDR1 KGHSH, CDR2 LQKENI. CDR3 coding DNA: TGTGCCAGCTCCCCCAACACAGGGCGCGAGCAGTACTTC. It yields the protein CASSPNTGREQYF.

This chain joins TRBV28 and TRBJ2-7; D might be TRBD2 (5 bases). The V end was cut by 7 bases, the J end by 3 bases, with 16 bases between. The CDR3 is made up of 14 amino acids. Per germline, CDR1 MDHEN and CDR2 SYDVKM. The CDR3 bases are TGTGCCAGCACCCTCGCGTTGGGGAGCTACGAGCAGTACTTC. Translated, it gives CASTLALGSYEQYF.

The V call is TRBV29-1, the J call TRBJ2-7; 11 bases fit TRBD1. The CDR3 consists of 12 residues. The V and J ends lost 7 bases and 5 bases, in that order; junction bases with no gene match: 4. From germline, CDR1 is SQVTM and CDR2 ANQGSEA. The CDR3 sequence: CSGGQGANEQYF. For the CDR3, the DNA is TGCAGCGGCGGACAGGGGGCTAACGAGCAGTACTTC.

This clone was recorded once. This sequence joins TRBV19 and TRBJ1-1; D is possibly TRBD1 (5 bases). Germline loops: CDR1 LNHDA, CDR2 SQIVND (reference sequence). CDR3 size: 16 residues. Trimming shortened V by 3 bases and J by 0 bases, and 14 bases separated the two germline ends. The CDR3 coding sequence is TGTGCCAGTAGTATGGGGTGGACAAATATGAACACTGAAGCTTTCTTT. It yields the protein CASSMGWTNMNTEAFF.

In its sample, this clone was seen once. The chain couples TRBV4-1 to TRBJ2-7; TRBD1 matches 9 bases. This CDR3 has 15 residues. Germline V CDR1 and CDR2: MGHRA, YSYEKL. V gave up 2 bases and J gave up 5 bases; unmatched junction bases: 7. The CDR3 DNA reads TGCGCCAGCAGCCAATGGGACAGGGATGTCAACGAGCAGTACTTC. Amino acid sequence: CASSQWDRDVNEQYF.

The rearrangement uses TRBV21-1 and TRBJ2-1; the table gives TRBD1 as D, unverified against the DNA. TRBV21-1 constitutes a pseudogene. This CDR3 spans 16 amino acids. CDR3 nucleotides: TGTGCCAGCAGCACCAACCGGGACAGGGAATACAATGAGCAGTTCTTC. Translated: CASSTNRDREYNEQFF.

This clone was detected only once. The V and J genes are TRBV12-5 and TRBJ1-1; TRBD1 matches at 7 bases. The CDR3 spans 12 residues. Trimming took 6 bases from V and 10 from J; bases not matched to a gene: 8. Germline V gene lookup returns CDR1 LGHNT and CDR2 FRNRAP. The CDR3 loop reads CASGAGTVRAFF. The CDR3 nucleotides read TGTGCTAGTGGGGCTGGGACAGTCCGAGCTTTCTTT. Full variable domain (rest looked up from reference TRBV12-5 and TRBJ1-1): DARVTQTPRHKVTEMGQEVTMRCQPILGHNTVFWYRQTMMQGLELLAYFRNRAPLDDSGMPKDRFSAEMPDATLATLKIQPSEPRDSAVYFCASGAGTVRAFFGQGTRLTVV.

The chain is built from TRBV7-8 and TRBJ2-7, with D maybe TRBD1 (5 bases). Germline lookup yields CDR1 SGHVS and CDR2 FQNEAQ. The CDR3 covers 15 residues. The V gene lost 4 bases and the J gene lost 2 bases, with 15 bases spanning the gap. The CDR3 protein is CASSSVWGTAYEQYF. The DNA of the CDR3 is TGTGCCAGCAGCTCAGTCTGGGGCACGGCCTACGAGCAGTACTTC.

CDR3 coding DNA: TGCAGCGTGGGGACAGGGCTAATGGATTCACCCCTCCACTTT. Its protein product is CSVGTGLMDSPLHF. The chain employs TRBV29-1 and TRBJ1-6; 9 bases align to TRBD1. The germline gives CDR1 SQVTM, CDR2 ANQGSEA. The trim removed 6 bases at V and 8 bases at J, leaving 8 bases unmatched. This CDR3 contains 14 residues.

This clone appeared a few times. The chain recombines TRBV7-9 with TRBJ1-4; D not resolved. The CDR3 is 12 amino acids. The germline V gene encodes CDR1 SEHNR and CDR2 FQNEAQ (reference sequence). V shed 0 bases and J shed 10 bases, with 6 bases lying between them. CDR3 in DNA: TGTGCCAGCAGCTTAGCGGCGGTAAAACTGTTTTTT. This sequence encodes CASSLAAVKLFF.

The J gene is TRBJ2-5, the V gene TRBV18, with D hard to call. The CDR3 runs to 14 residues. Germline V lookup: CDR1 KGHSH, CDR2 LQKENI. Trimming removed 5 bases from V and 2 bases from J, with 12 bases in between. The CDR3 DNA sequence: TGTGCCAGCTCAATACGAGGAGATCAAGAGACCCAGTACTTC. Translating gives CASSIRGDQETQYF.

The chain uses TRBV19 and TRBJ2-4, with a weak D call TRBD2 (6 bases). V shed 7 bases and J shed 2 bases, with 18 bases lying between them. In germline, CDR1 is LNHDA, CDR2 SQIVND (reference sequence). The CDR3 totals 16 residues. CDR3 sequence: CASTRDQRDSKNIQYF. As DNA, the CDR3 is TGTGCCAGTACAAGGGATCAACGGGACTCCAAAAACATTCAGTACTTC.

The J gene is TRBJ2-3, the V gene TRBV7-2; D is uncertain. The CDR3 is 14 residues long. V dropped 1 base and J dropped 2 bases, with 7 bases sitting between them. The germline CDR1 and CDR2 sequences are SGHTA and FQGNSA. CDR3 nucleotides: TGTGCCAGCAGCTTAGAGAGGAACACAGATACGCAGTATTTT. This encodes CASSLERNTDTQYF.

The chain recombines TRBV13 with TRBJ1-3; D unclear. The germline gives CDR1 PRHDT, CDR2 FYEKMQ (reference sequence). Trimming took off 4 bases at V and 0 bases at J, with 13 bases between the two ends. This CDR3 has 16 residues. The CDR3 spells CASSSGWEFSGNTIYF. DNA of the CDR3: TGTGCCAGCAGCTCGGGCTGGGAGTTCTCTGGAAACACCATATATTTT.

The V and J genes are TRBV28 and TRBJ2-3; D perhaps matches TRBD1 (6 bases). Trimming pared 3 bases from V and 4 bases from J, leaving 8 bases between. This CDR3 comprises 13 residues. Germline assignment: CDR1 MDHEN and CDR2 SYDVKM. CDR3 nucleotides: TGTGCCAGCAGTTTTCGACAGGCAGATACGCAGTATTTT. The encoded protein is CASSFRQADTQYF.

The CDR3 reads CASSLVLAGIYNEQFF. Written as DNA, the CDR3 is TGTGCCAGCAGCTTAGTTCTAGCGGGTATTTACAATGAGCAGTTCTTC. The rearrangement links TRBV7-8 to TRBJ2-1; TRBD2 matches at 8 bases. Germline V CDR1 and CDR2: SGHVS, FQNEAQ. V trimming: 1 base; J trimming: 4 bases; junction bases outside the gene matches: 6. The CDR3 has 16 amino acids.

The rearrangement links TRBV7-2 to TRBJ1-2, with a tentative D call TRBD1 (5 bases). Trimming took off 1 base at V and 1 base at J, with 16 bases between the two ends. The V gene's germline CDR1 is SGHTA and CDR2 FQGNSA. The CDR3 consists of 17 residues. The CDR3 protein is CASSLDSRAGGNYGYTF. CDR3 sequence (DNA): TGTGCCAGCAGCTTAGATTCCAGGGCGGGGGGTAACTATGGCTACACCTTC.

The chain recombines TRBV9 with TRBJ1-2; D gene unclear. Germline CDR1 reads SGDLS; CDR2 reads YYNGEE. Trimming removed 2 bases from V and 4 bases from J, with 12 bases in between. This CDR3 region has 14 residues. CDR3 nucleotide sequence: TGTGCCAGCAGCGTTTCCGGGAATGCCTATGGCTACACCTTC. Translating it yields CASSVSGNAYGYTF.

The CDR3 DNA reads TGCGCCAGCAGCTTGGGGGAAGGACTAGCGGTGGATGAGCAGTTCTTC. This translates into CASSLGEGLAVDEQFF. The J gene is TRBJ2-1, the V gene TRBV5-1, with TRBD2 matching 10 bases. Looked up from germline, CDR1 is SGHRS and CDR2 is YFSETQ. V dropped 0 bases and J dropped 8; count of bases not matched to a gene: 8. This CDR3 contains 16 residues. Full variable domain (outside the CDR3, taken from reference TRBV5-1 and TRBJ2-1): KAGVTQTPRYLIKTRGQQVTLSCSPISGHRSVSWYQQTPGQGLQFLFEYFSETQRNKGNFPGRFSGRQFSNSRSEMNVSTLELGDSALYLCASSLGEGLAVDEQFFGPGTRLTVL.

This chain joins TRBV7-8 and TRBJ1-2; possible D gene TRBD1, 5 bases. Germline loops: CDR1 SGHVS, CDR2 FQNEAQ. This CDR3 region has 15 residues. V was cut by 1 base and J by 8 bases, with 17 bases left in between. The CDR3 is CASSLVLGQGGGYTF. CDR3 DNA sequence: TGTGCCAGCAGCTTAGTTTTGGGGCAGGGAGGCGGCTACACCTTC.

V is TRBV28 and J is TRBJ1-2; 9 nucleotides agree with TRBD1. Germline values: CDR1 MDHEN, CDR2 SYDVKM. This CDR3 has 15 amino acids. Trimming at V came to 6 bases and at J to 2 bases, leaving 7 bases not matched to a gene. The CDR3 is CASRRTQGANYGYTF. CDR3 nucleotides: TGTGCCAGCAGACGAACACAGGGGGCGAACTATGGCTACACCTTC.

The CDR3 loop reads CASSLAGRSEAFF. CDR3 DNA sequence: TGCGCCAGCAGCTTGGCAGGGCGGTCTGAAGCTTTCTTT. J is TRBJ1-1 and V is TRBV5-1; maybe TRBD1 (5 bases). The V gene's germline CDR1 is SGHRS and CDR2 YFSETQ. The ends were cut back, 0 bases at V and 6 bases at J, with 9 bases in the middle. CDR3 length: 13 amino acids. Together with reference TRBV5-1 and TRBJ1-1, the CDR3 gives the full variable domain: KAGVTQTPRYLIKTRGQQVTLSCSPISGHRSVSWYQQTPGQGLQFLFEYFSETQRNKGNFPGRFSGRQFSNSRSEMNVSTLELGDSALYLCASSLAGRSEAFFGQGTRLTVV.

The chain joins TRBV2 to TRBJ1-5, with 7 bases aligning to TRBD1. The germline gives CDR1 SNHLY, CDR2 FYNNEI. The trim removed 6 bases at V and 6 bases at J, leaving 8 bases unmatched. The CDR3 extends over 14 amino acids. This chain's CDR3 is CASSYTGVSQPQHF. CDR3 nucleotides: TGTGCCAGCAGCTATACAGGGGTGAGTCAGCCCCAGCATTTT.

Only a few counts were recorded for this clone. The chain combines TRBV7-9 with TRBJ2-7; tentatively, D is TRBD2 (5 bases). Germline lookup yields CDR1 SEHNR and CDR2 FQNEAQ (reference sequence). This CDR3 spans 14 amino acids. With 1 base removed from V and 7 bases from J, the gap between germline ends came to 14 bases. DNA of the CDR3: TGTGCCAGCAGCTTAGGATCTACTAGTGATGAGCAGTACTTC. Its protein is CASSLGSTSDEQYF.

V and J are TRBV2 and TRBJ2-3; no clear D. Germline V lookup: CDR1 SNHLY, CDR2 FYNNEI. The CDR3 is made up of 13 amino acids. V lost 8 bases to trimming and J lost 2 bases, with 11 bases between them. CDR3 bases: TGTGCCAGCGCGTCCAGGTTCACAGATACGCAGTATTTT. This translates into CASASRFTDTQYF.

The J gene is TRBJ2-3, the V gene TRBV4-3; D is uncertain. Germline values: CDR1 LGHNA, CDR2 YSLEER. This CDR3 contains 16 residues. The ends were cut back, 1 base at V and 0 bases at J, with 11 bases in the middle. The CDR3 is CASSQAPGSSTDTQYF. In DNA form, the CDR3 reads TGCGCCAGCAGCCAAGCCCCGGGTTCTAGCACAGATACGCAGTATTTT.

This sequence joins TRBV10-3 and TRBJ2-7, with 9 bases identical to TRBD1. Germline V gives CDR1 ENHRY, CDR2 SYGVKD. This CDR3 has 15 residues. Trimming removed 9 bases from V and 2 bases from J; junction bases left unmatched: 11. The CDR3 DNA is TGTGCCATAGACGACACCGGGACAGGGACCTACGAGCAGTACTTC. This gives the protein CAIDDTGTGTYEQYF.

V usage is TRBV20-1 and J usage is TRBJ1-6, with D unresolved. Between the trimmed V and J ends, which lost 1 base and 9 bases, there was a span of 4 bases. Germline V CDR1 and CDR2: DFQATT, SNEGSKA (reference sequence). The CDR3 covers 11 residues. CDR3 protein: CSARVRSPLHF. The DNA of the CDR3 is TGCAGTGCTAGAGTGCGTTCACCCCTCCACTTT.